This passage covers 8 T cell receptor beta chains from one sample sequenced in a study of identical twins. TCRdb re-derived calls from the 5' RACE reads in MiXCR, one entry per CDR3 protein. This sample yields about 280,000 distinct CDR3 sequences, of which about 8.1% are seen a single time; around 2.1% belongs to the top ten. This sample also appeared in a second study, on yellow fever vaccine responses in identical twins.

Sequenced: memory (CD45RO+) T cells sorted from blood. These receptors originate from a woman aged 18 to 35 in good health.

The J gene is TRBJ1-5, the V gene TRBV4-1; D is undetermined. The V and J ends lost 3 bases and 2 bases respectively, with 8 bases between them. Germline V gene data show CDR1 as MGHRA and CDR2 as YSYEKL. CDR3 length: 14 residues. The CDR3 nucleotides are TGCGCCAGCAGCCAGGTCCGTGGCAATCAGCCCCAGCATTTT. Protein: CASSQVRGNQPQHF.

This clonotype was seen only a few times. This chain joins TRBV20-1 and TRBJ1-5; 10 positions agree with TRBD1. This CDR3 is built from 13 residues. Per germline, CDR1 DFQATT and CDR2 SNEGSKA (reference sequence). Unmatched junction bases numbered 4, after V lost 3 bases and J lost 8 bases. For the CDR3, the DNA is TGCAGTGCTAGCGACAGGGGGCTGGAGCCCCAGCATTTT. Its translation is CSASDRGLEPQHF.

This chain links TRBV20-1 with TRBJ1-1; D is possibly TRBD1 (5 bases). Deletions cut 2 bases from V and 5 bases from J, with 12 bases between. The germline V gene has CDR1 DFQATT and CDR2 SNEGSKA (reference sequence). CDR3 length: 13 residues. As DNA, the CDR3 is TGCAGTGCTAGATTGACGGGGGGGACTGAAGCTTTCTTT. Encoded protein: CSARLTGGTEAFF.

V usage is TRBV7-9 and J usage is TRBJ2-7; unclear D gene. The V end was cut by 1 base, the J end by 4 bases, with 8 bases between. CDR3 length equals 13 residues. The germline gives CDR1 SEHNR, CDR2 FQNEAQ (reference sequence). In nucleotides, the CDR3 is TGTGCCAGCAGCTTAGAGACACGTTACGAGCAGTACTTC. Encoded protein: CASSLETRYEQYF.

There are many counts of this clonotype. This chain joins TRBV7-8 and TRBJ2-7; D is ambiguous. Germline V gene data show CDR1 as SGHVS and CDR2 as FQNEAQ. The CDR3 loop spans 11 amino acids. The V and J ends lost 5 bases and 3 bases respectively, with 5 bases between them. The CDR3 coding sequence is TGTGCCAGCAGCGCGTACTACGAGCAGTACTTC. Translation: CASSAYYEQYF. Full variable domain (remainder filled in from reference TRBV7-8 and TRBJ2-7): GAGVSQSPRYKVAKRGQDVALRCDPISGHVSLFWYQQALGQGPEFLTYFQNEAQLDKSGLPSDRFFAERPEGSVSTLKIQRTQQEDSAVYLCASSAYYEQYFGPGTRLTVT.

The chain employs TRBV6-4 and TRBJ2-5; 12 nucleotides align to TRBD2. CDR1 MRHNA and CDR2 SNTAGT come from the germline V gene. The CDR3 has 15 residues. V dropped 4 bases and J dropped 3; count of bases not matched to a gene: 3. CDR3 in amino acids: CASSATSGGEETQYF. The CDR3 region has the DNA TGTGCCAGCAGTGCGACTAGCGGGGGCGAAGAGACCCAGTACTTC.

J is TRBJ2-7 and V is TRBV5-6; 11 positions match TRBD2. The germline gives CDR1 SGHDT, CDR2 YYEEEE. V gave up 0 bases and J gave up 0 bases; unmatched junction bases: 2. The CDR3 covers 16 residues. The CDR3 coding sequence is TGTGCCAGCAGCTTGGGGGGACTAGCGGTCTCCTACGAGCAGTACGTC. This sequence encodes CASSLGGLAVSYEQYV.

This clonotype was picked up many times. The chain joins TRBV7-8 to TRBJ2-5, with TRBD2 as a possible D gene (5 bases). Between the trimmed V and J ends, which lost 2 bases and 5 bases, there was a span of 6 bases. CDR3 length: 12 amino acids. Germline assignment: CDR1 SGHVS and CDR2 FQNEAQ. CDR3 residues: CASSLRGETQYF. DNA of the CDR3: TGTGCCAGCAGCTTACGGGGTGAGACCCAGTACTTC.